The T cell receptor beta chain under discussion was sequenced for a study of control samples from healthy donors and cancer patients (dated by TCRdb to about 2020). The library was prepared using the immunoSEQ multiplex PCR assay. TCRdb took over this immuneACCESS table, retaining in-frame rearrangements with V and J assigned. Such tables are incomplete; in checked studies, under half of the missing clones stem from an unresolved V gene, and the remainder is unexplained. In this sample the table shows about 92,000 clones, around 82% of which occur a single time. About 9.8% of the sample is in the top ten clones. Concerning this clone itself: The specificity of this receptor is unknown. Nothing much larger sits one base from this clone, and base qualities are not available.

The V end loses 0 bases and the J end loses 3 bases, and a stretch of 5 bases separates them. According to the germline V gene, CDR1 reads SGHTA and CDR2 reads FQGNSA. Its CDR3 holds 14 amino acids, cysteine through phenylalanine. The sequence is cut down to CDR3 DNA, 42 bases in frame from base 1. The V and J genes are TRBV7-2 and TRBJ2-2; no D gene is confidently identified. The sequencing input was blood. The clonotype comes from a woman aged 60-70 years in good health. For the CDR3, the sequence is CASSLATDTGELFF. The DNA sequence is TGTGCCAGCAGCTTAGCAACCGACACCGGGGAGCTGTTTTTT.